This TCR beta chain was captured in a study of T cells in Graves' hyperthyroidism and ophthalmopathy. Germline V CDR1 and CDR2: SQVTM, ANQGSEA. The CDR3 runs to 19 residues. J lost 4 bases, V lost 0 bases, and 10 bases had no gene match. The TCR beta CDR3 regions underwent amplification using RNA transcripts as the source. HTBI primers were used for first-round RT-PCR of the TCR CDR3. TCRdb recomputed calls from the multiplex PCR reads with MiXCR, one row per CDR3 protein. The sample holds roughly 400,000 distinct CDR3 sequences; 15% to 18% are singletons and the top ten take about 27%. The clonotype originates from a woman under 30 with Graves' hyperthyroidism that later progressed to Graves' ophthalmopathy. Material for sequencing was blood. The chain couples TRBV29-1 to TRBJ2-1; TRBD2 matches 15 bases. The CDR3 nucleotides read TGCAGCGTTGAAGATCCTGGACTAGCGGGAGGGGCGGGGTACAATGAGCAGTTCTTC. The encoded protein is CSVEDPGLAGGAGYNEQFF.